The source of this T cell receptor beta chain is a study of cytomegalovirus exposure and HLA in healthy donors. Points from the study as a whole: As a later analysis revealed, the rate of TCR association differed by HLA locus, with DRB1 most and HLA-C fewest.

Trimming took off 2 bases at V and 4 bases at J, with 11 bases between the two ends. Germline lookup yields CDR1 GTSNPN and CDR2 SVGIG (reference sequence). This CDR3 comprises 13 residues. Researchers ran the PCR with 60 Vbeta and 13 Jbeta primers. The repertoire was sequenced with immunoSEQ multiplex PCR; TCRdb's copy has only in-frame clones and lacks some. The top ten clones hold 1.1% to 1.5% of a sample with some 180,000 clones, more than 70% of them seen once. A word on this clone: The antigen is not known.

While unrecorded immune exposures were likely, the donors were nominally healthy when sampled. The TCR originated in a girl under 18 in good health and CMV-seropositive. The V gene is TRBV30, the J gene TRBJ1-1; D not resolved. Sequencing was performed on PBMCs. The CDR3 DNA reads as TGTGCCTGGAGTCGGGATGGAACCACTGAAGCTTTCTTT. This sequence encodes CAWSRDGTTEAFF.